The TCR beta chain described here comes from a study of T-cell reconstitution after alpha-beta-depleted transplantation in children. Library preparation (for TCRbeta) was performed with unique molecular identifiers. MiXCR was run by TCRdb on the PCR reads, yielding one entry per CDR3 protein. This sample yields some 450,000 distinct CDR3 sequences, of which roughly 43% are seen a single time; 27% belongs to the top ten. Findings of the study overall: It was newly produced T cells that mostly accounted for T-cell counts and diversity one year after transplant. For some patients, TCRbeta diversity was high at day 60 because of recipient T cells and thymic progenitors that survived. Alpha-beta T cells about two months after transplant reportedly derived from several hundred expanded graft clones.

In the case of this clonotype: The antigen remains unidentified.

The sequence derives from a girl aged 2 to 9 with aplastic anemia, due to receive a stem cell transplant. The sample here was PBMCs, taken before TCRalphabeta/CD19-depleted stem cell transplant.

CDR3 in amino acids: CASSYPAAGDNEQFF. Written as DNA, the CDR3 is TGTGCCAGCAGTTACCCGGCAGCCGGAGACAATGAGCAGTTCTTC. The V call is TRBV6-5, the J call TRBJ2-1, with D unclear. Germline V gene sequence: CDR1 MNHEY, CDR2 SVGAGI. Deletions cut 2 bases from V and 5 bases from J, with 13 bases between. The CDR3 sequence is 15 residues long.